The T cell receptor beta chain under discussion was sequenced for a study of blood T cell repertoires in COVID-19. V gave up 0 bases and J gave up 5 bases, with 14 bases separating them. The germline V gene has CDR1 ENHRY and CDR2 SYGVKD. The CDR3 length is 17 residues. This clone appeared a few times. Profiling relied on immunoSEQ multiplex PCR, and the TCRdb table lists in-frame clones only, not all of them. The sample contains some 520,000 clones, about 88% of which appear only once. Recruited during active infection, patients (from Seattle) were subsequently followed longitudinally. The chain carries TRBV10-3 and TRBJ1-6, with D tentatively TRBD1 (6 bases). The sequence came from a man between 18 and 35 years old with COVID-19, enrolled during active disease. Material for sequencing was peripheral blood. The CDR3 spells CAISESHSGTNNSPLHF. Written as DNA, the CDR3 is TGTGCCATCAGTGAGTCCCACTCTGGGACAAATAATTCACCCCTCCACTTT.